A selection of T cell receptor beta chains follows, all from one sample in a study of regulatory T cells in long-lasting Graves disease. TCRdb reprocessed the multiplex PCR reads with MiXCR, giving one entry per CDR3 protein. The sample yields approximately 360,000 distinct CDR3 sequences, 12% seen once. These data were likewise used in another study, on T cells in Graves' hyperthyroidism and ophthalmopathy.

The sample in question was peripheral blood mononuclear cells (PBMCs), obtained at new diagnosis, from a patient treated with antithyroid drugs. The receptors stem from a woman younger than 35 with Graves disease. CDR3s leave out the opening cysteine and the closing phenylalanine or tryptophan. The order of the fields is V gene, J gene, CDR3 protein.

v_call: TRBV12-3/TRBV12-4
j_call: TRBJ2-2
cdr3_aa: ASSLEDRPAGELF

v_call: TRBV27
j_call: TRBJ2-2
cdr3_aa: ASSLEDPGELF

v_call: TRBV27
j_call: TRBJ1-4
cdr3_aa: ASSLLGGSYSPTNEKLF

v_call: TRBV6-1
j_call: TRBJ2-5
cdr3_aa: ASTHLGAEALKTQY

v_call: TRBV11-2
j_call: TRBJ1-2
cdr3_aa: ASSLVPDYGYT

v_call: TRBV20-1
j_call: TRBJ1-2
cdr3_aa: SAEDASGAYYGYT

v_call: TRBV15
j_call: TRBJ1-2
cdr3_aa: ATSNPLKRARDGYT

v_call: TRBV12-3/TRBV12-4
j_call: TRBJ1-2
cdr3_aa: ASSPGQVLGYGYT

v_call: TRBV3-1
j_call: TRBJ2-5
cdr3_aa: ASSPGPAETQY

v_call: TRBV20-1
j_call: TRBJ2-3
cdr3_aa: SARGRRGGTDTQY

v_call: TRBV20-1
j_call: TRBJ1-5
cdr3_aa: SASGGGLNQPQH

v_call: TRBV19
j_call: TRBJ2-5
cdr3_aa: ASSGTSWDRDIETQY

v_call: TRBV5-1
j_call: TRBJ1-1
cdr3_aa: ASSVRAPEWGTEAF

v_call: TRBV6-1
j_call: TRBJ2-7
cdr3_aa: ASSAVGTSGPERSERY

v_call: TRBV13
j_call: TRBJ2-3
cdr3_aa: ASSSLRGLTDTQY

v_call: TRBV18
j_call: TRBJ2-3
cdr3_aa: ASSMDRSDPDTQY

v_call: TRBV12-3/TRBV12-4
j_call: TRBJ2-7
cdr3_aa: ASTMSTDSYEQY

v_call: TRBV7-2
j_call: TRBJ2-3
cdr3_aa: ASSSRGGLSTDTQY

v_call: TRBV5-5
j_call: TRBJ2-3
cdr3_aa: ASNEGGTDTQY

v_call: TRBV7-8
j_call: TRBJ2-1
cdr3_aa: ASSVSEAGGRDGSF

v_call: TRBV19
j_call: TRBJ2-5
cdr3_aa: ASSILGGQETQY

v_call: TRBV3-1
j_call: TRBJ2-7
cdr3_aa: ASMVRGADEQY